The 11 T cell receptor beta chains reported below all come from one sample, sequenced in a study of T-cell memory formation after mild COVID-19. Using its own MiXCR run on the 5' RACE reads, TCRdb lists one record per CDR3 protein. This repertoire shows approximately 65,000 distinct CDR3 sequences, about a sixth found once; its top ten account for 30% to 35%. Material for sequencing was PBMCs or a T cell subset sorted from them (not recorded which). These receptors were collected from an adult woman who had mild COVID-19 (a few samples of this study predate the infection). Cell type and time point are not known.

This clonotype was found a few times. V gene TRBV24-1 combines with J gene TRBJ2-2; D may correspond to TRBD1 or TRBD2 (6 bases each). The CDR3 covers 16 residues. Germline loops: CDR1 KGHDR, CDR2 SFDVKD. V dropped 9 bases and J dropped 5 bases, with 21 bases sitting between them. The CDR3: CATEGGTTRSTGELFF. The CDR3 DNA sequence: TGTGCCACCGAGGGGGGAACAACTCGTAGTACCGGGGAGCTGTTTTTT.

This clonotype was seen only a few times. The rearrangement uses TRBV7-9 and TRBJ2-7; D gene uncertain. V lost 0 bases to trimming and J lost 6 bases, with 6 bases between them. From germline, CDR1 is SEHNR and CDR2 FQNEAQ (reference sequence). CDR3 length: 12 amino acids. The CDR3 here is CASSLAPSEQYF. The CDR3 bases are TGTGCCAGCAGCTTAGCCCCCAGCGAGCAGTACTTC.

This clonotype was counted only a few times. The chain recombines TRBV9 with TRBJ2-1; 12 nucleotides match TRBD1. The junction had 3 bases not matched to a gene; V was cut back by 2 bases and J by 9 bases. Germline V lookup: CDR1 SGDLS, CDR2 YYNGEE. The CDR3 sequence is 14 residues long. The CDR3 bases are TGTGCCAGCAGCGTGGGACAGGGGGCGGGTGAGCAGTTCTTC. Translation: CASSVGQGAGEQFF.

The V and J genes are TRBV11-1 and TRBJ2-1, with 9 bases aligning to TRBD2. Germline V lookup: CDR1 SGHAT, CDR2 FQDESV (reference sequence). CDR3 length: 15 residues. V trimming: 5 bases; J trimming: 7 bases; junction bases outside the gene matches: 9. CDR3 DNA sequence: TGTGCCAGCAGCCAAACTAGCGGGTTCTTAAATGAGCAGTTCTTC. It translates to CASSQTSGFLNEQFF.

The rearrangement links TRBV4-1 to TRBJ2-7; 8 bases agree with TRBD1. With V trimmed by 9 bases and J by 2 bases, 6 bases remained unmatched. The CDR3 runs to 13 residues. CDR1 and CDR2 from the germline V gene are MGHRA and YSYEKL. CDR3 nucleotides: TGCGCCAGTCAGGACAGGGCCACCTACGAGCAGTACTTC. This sequence encodes CASQDRATYEQYF.

This clonotype showed up just a few times. V and J are TRBV18 and TRBJ2-5; D is ambiguous. Germline V CDR1 and CDR2: KGHSH, LQKENI. The V and J ends lost 4 bases and 0 bases respectively, with 9 bases between them. The CDR3 is 14 amino acids. This CDR3 is CASSHRSDQETQYF. CDR3 in DNA: TGTGCCAGCTCACACCGGTCGGACCAAGAGACCCAGTACTTC.

The chain has TRBV19 and TRBJ1-1; 7 positions agree with TRBD1. J lost 0 bases, V lost 6 bases, and 4 bases had no gene match. From germline, CDR1 is LNHDA and CDR2 SQIVND (reference sequence). This CDR3 region has 14 residues. The CDR3 sequence: CASSEGQMNTEAFF. The CDR3 DNA follows: TGTGCCAGTAGCGAGGGACAGATGAACACTGAAGCTTTCTTT.

The CDR3 here is CASSQDPPGSSYEQYF. The CDR3 DNA reads as TGCGCCAGCAGCCAAGATCCCCCCGGATCCTCCTACGAGCAGTACTTC. This chain joins TRBV4-1 and TRBJ2-7; no reliable D call. The CDR3 contains 16 residues. Trimming shortened V by 0 bases and J by 0 bases, and 12 bases separated the two germline ends. In germline, CDR1 is MGHRA, CDR2 YSYEKL.

Remarks on this clonotype: The junction departs from germline at one end; a sequencing error may be responsible. The rearrangement joins TRBV10-3 to TRBJ1-1; no clear D. CDR3 length: 12 amino acids. The V gene's germline CDR1 is ENHRY and CDR2 SYGVKD. CDR3: CAIGRVKTEAFF. In nucleotides, the CDR3 is TGTGCCATCGGTAGGGTGAAGACTGAAGCTTTCTTT.

The chain employs TRBV4-3 and TRBJ2-6; possibly TRBD2 for D (5 bases). This CDR3 is 16 amino acids long. With 5 bases removed from V and 0 bases from J, the gap between germline ends came to 11 bases. Germline values: CDR1 LGHNA, CDR2 YSLEER. The CDR3: CASSKQRGSGANVLTF. The CDR3 DNA reads as TGCGCCAGCAGCAAGCAACGGGGCTCTGGGGCCAACGTCCTGACTTTC.

The rearrangement joins TRBV9 to TRBJ2-1; D possibly uses TRBD1 or TRBD2 (5 bases each). V was pared by 0 bases and J by 8 bases, with 12 bases between. The CDR3 extends over 14 amino acids. The germline gives CDR1 SGDLS, CDR2 YYNGEE. The CDR3 DNA follows: TGTGCCAGCAGCGTAGCTACCGTGGGGGATGAGCAGTTCTTC. It codes for CASSVATVGDEQFF. The whole variable domain, remainder taken from reference TRBV9 and TRBJ2-1, is DSGVTQTPKHLITATGQRVTLRCSPRSGDLSVYWYQQSLDQGLQFLIQYYNGEERAKGNILERFSAQQFPDLHSELNLSSLELGDSALYFCASSVATVGDEQFFGPGTRLTVL.